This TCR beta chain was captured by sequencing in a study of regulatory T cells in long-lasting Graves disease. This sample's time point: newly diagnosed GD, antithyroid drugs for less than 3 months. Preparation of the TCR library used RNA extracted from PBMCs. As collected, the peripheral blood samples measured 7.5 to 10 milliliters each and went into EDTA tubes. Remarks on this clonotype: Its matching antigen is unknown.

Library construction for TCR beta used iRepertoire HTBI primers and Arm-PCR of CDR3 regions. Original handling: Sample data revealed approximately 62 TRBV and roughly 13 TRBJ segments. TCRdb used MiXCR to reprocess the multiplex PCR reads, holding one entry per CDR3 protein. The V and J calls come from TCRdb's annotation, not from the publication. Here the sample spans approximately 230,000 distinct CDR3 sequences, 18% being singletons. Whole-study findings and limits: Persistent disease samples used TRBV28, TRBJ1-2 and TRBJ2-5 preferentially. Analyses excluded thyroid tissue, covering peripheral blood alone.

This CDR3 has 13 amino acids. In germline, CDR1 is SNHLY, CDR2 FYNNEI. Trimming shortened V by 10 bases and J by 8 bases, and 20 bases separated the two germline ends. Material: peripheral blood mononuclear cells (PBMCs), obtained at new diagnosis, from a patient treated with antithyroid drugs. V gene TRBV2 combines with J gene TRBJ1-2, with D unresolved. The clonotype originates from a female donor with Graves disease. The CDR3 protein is CANHSLTPNGYTF. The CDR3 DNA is TGTGCCAATCACAGTCTAACCCCAAACGGCTACACCTTC.